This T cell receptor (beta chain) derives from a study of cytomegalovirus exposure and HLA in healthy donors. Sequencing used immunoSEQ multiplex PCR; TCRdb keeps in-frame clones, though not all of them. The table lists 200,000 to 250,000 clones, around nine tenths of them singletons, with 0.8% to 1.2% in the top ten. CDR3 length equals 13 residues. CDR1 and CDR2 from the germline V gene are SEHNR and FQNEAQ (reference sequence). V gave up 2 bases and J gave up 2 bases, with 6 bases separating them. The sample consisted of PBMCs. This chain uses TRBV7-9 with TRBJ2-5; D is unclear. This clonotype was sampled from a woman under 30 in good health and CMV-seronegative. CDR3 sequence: CASSLSPQETQYF. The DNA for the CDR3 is TGTGCCAGCAGCTTATCCCCACAAGAGACCCAGTACTTC.